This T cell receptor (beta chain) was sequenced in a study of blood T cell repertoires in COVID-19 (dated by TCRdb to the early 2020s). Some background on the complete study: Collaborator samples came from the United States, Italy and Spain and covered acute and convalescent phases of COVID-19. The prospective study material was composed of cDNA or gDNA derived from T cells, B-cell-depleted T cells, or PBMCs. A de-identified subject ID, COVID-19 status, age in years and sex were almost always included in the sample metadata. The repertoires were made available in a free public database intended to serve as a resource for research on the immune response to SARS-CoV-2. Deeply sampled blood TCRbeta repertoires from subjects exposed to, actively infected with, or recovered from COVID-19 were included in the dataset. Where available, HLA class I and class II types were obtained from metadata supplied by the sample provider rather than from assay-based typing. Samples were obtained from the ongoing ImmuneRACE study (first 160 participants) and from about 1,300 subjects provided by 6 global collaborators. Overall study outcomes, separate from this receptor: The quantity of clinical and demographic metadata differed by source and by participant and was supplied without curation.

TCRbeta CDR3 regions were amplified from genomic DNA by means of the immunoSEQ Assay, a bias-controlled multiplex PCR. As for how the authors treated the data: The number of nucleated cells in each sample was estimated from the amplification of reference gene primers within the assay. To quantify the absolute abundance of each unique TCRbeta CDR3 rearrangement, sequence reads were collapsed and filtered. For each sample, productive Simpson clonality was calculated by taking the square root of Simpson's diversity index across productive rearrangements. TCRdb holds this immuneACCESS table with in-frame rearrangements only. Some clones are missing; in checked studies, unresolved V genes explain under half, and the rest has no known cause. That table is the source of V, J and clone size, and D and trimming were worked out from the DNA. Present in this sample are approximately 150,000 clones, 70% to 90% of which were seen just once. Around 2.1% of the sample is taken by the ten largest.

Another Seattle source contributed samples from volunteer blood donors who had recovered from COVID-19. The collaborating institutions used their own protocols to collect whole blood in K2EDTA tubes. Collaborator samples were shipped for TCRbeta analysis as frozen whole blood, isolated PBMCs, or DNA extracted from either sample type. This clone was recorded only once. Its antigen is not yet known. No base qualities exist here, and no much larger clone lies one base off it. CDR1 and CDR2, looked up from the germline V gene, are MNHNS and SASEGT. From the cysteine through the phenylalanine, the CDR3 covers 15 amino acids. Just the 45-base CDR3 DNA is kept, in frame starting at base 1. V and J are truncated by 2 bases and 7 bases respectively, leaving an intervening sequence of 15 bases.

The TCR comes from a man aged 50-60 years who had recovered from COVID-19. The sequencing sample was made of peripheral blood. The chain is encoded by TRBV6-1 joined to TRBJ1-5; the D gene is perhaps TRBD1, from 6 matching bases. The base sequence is TGTGCCAGCAGTGAAACGCTTAGGGGGTCCCAGCCCCAGCATTTT. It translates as CASSETLRGSQPQHF.